Listed below are T cell receptor beta chains from one sample, sequenced in a study of spatial heterogeneity in lung cancer. TCRdb recomputed calls from the 5' RACE reads with MiXCR, one row per CDR3 protein. This table holds fewer than 2,000 distinct CDR3 sequences, roughly 19% found once. The sample was PBMCs, taken at follow-up. The receptor set was obtained from a male donor with early-stage non-small cell lung cancer. Both conserved end residues are part of each CDR3. A D gene is named only where the DNA matches it firmly. Clone size appears in some rows only: once, few, many, or a class for an expanded clone.

cdr3_nt cdr3_aa v_call d_call clone_size j_call
TGTGCCAGCAGTTACTCGAGCGAGGGGGCGACCGTCCTGTTTTTT CASSYSSEGATVLFF TRBV6-5 TRBD1 NA TRBJ1-4
TGTGCCAGCAGTTCCGGGACAGGGAACCACGAGCAGTACTTC CASSSGTGNHEQYF TRBV12-3/TRBV12-4 TRBD1 large TRBJ2-7
TGTGCCACCGCCCCAGGGGGAACCCACGAGCAGTACTTC CATAPGGTHEQYF TRBV15 TRBD1 many TRBJ2-7
TGTGTCAGCAGTTTTACAGAAAATCAGCCCCAGCATTTT CVSSFTENQPQHF TRBV27 NA few TRBJ1-5
TGTGCCAGCAGCCAGACAGGGATCTATGGCTACACCTTC CASSQTGIYGYTF TRBV2 TRBD1 medium-sized TRBJ1-2
TGTGCCAGCAGTGTAACAGGGAGGTACTCTGGCTACACCTTC CASSVTGRYSGYTF TRBV25-1 NA NA TRBJ1-2
TGTGCCAGCAGTTTACGTTTTCGCGACAGGGGAATCGCCTACGAGCAGTACTTC CASSLRFRDRGIAYEQYF TRBV6-5 TRBD1 few TRBJ2-7
TGTGCCAGCAGTGTGGGTTCCTATGGCTACACCTTC CASSVGSYGYTF TRBV25-1 NA NA TRBJ1-2
TGTGCCAGCAGTTTTCCGGGGAGTAGTGGCTACACCTTC CASSFPGSSGYTF TRBV28 NA NA TRBJ1-2
TGTGCCACGACAACAGGGAGAGTGGATGAAAAACTGTTTTTT CATTTGRVDEKLFF TRBV5-5 NA many TRBJ1-4
TGTGCCAGCAGTTTAGGGTTTCCGGGTTCAACTAATGAAAAACTGTTTTTT CASSLGFPGSTNEKLFF TRBV12-3/TRBV12-4 NA medium-sized TRBJ1-4
TGTGCCAGCAGCTTAGGGGATCCAGGTAGCGGGTCGAAGAATGAGCAGTTCTTC CASSLGDPGSGSKNEQFF TRBV7-9 TRBD2 medium-sized TRBJ2-1
TGCGCCAGCAGCCAAGCGGGACAGGGGTCCTACAATGAGCAGTTCTTC CASSQAGQGSYNEQFF TRBV4-1 TRBD1 medium-sized TRBJ2-1
TGTGCCAGCAGCTCCCCGCTGGCTAGCGGGAGCCCCGAGCAGTACTTC CASSSPLASGSPEQYF TRBV7-9 TRBD2 many TRBJ2-7
TGTGCCAGCAGCTTAAACAGGGCTGGACAGCCCCAGCATTTT CASSLNRAGQPQHF TRBV7-8 NA many TRBJ1-5
TGTGCCAGCAGCCCGGGCCCGGGGGGCCAGGAAACCGGGGAGCTGTTTTTT CASSPGPGGQETGELFF TRBV4-2 NA NA TRBJ2-2
TGTGCCAGTAGTATAGGCGGTAGCGGGGACAGCTTCTTC CASSIGGSGDSFF TRBV19 NA medium-sized TRBJ2-7
TGCAGTGCTGCCAGACTAGCGGGGGGACCTCCTCAAGAGACCCAGTACTTC CSAARLAGGPPQETQYF TRBV20-1 TRBD2 medium-sized TRBJ2-5